The next 7 T cell receptor beta chains were all read from a single sample in a study of cytomegalovirus exposure and HLA in healthy donors. Amplification used 60 Vbeta primers and 13 Jbeta primers. Clones were sequenced by immunoSEQ multiplex PCR, and TCRdb holds only the in-frame ones, with some missing. The sample lists about 150,000 clones; 85% were seen once. The material sequenced was PBMCs. Every receptor here comes from a woman between 18 and 29 years old in good health and CMV-seronegative.

This clone came up a few times. The rearrangement joins TRBV4-1 to TRBJ1-5; D is ambiguous. The V gene's germline CDR1 is MGHRA and CDR2 YSYEKL. V lost 1 base, J lost 5 bases, and 9 bases lay in between. CDR3 length: 14 residues. CDR3 protein: CASSQGQEDQPQHF. DNA for the CDR3: TGCGCCAGCAGCCAAGGCCAAGAGGATCAGCCCCAGCATTTT.

The rearrangement joins TRBV5-1 to TRBJ2-5; D is undetermined. TRBJ2-7 matches the DNA end more closely, so the J call is doubtful. This CDR3 is 12 amino acids long. CDR1 and CDR2 (germline): SGHRS, YFSETQ. CDR3 bases: TGCGCCAGCAGCTTGGGCACCTACGAGCAGTACTTC. The encoded protein is CASSLGTYEQYF.

This chain connects TRBV6-1 to TRBJ2-7; D is perhaps TRBD2 (6 bases). There are 14 residues in the CDR3. Looked up from germline, CDR1 is MNHNS and CDR2 is SASEGT. V was trimmed by 10 bases and J by 2 bases, leaving 18 bases between them. CDR3 region: CATLFISGPYEQYF. The CDR3 DNA reads TGTGCCACCCTGTTCATTAGCGGTCCCTACGAGCAGTACTTC.

V usage is TRBV5-1 and J usage is TRBJ2-7, with D perhaps TRBD1 (5 bases). Germline-derived CDR1 and CDR2 are SGHRS and YFSETQ. V was clipped by 2 bases and J by 3 bases, with 9 bases between them. This CDR3 region has 13 residues. In nucleotides, the CDR3 is TGCGCCAGCAGCTTACAGGATTACTACGAGCAGTACTTC. The encoded protein is CASSLQDYYEQYF.

The chain carries TRBV7-2 and TRBJ1-3; D is uncertain. The CDR3 has 15 residues. Trimming stripped 1 base from V and 0 bases from J, with 7 bases between. Germline assignment: CDR1 SGHTA and CDR2 FQGNSA. CDR3 amino acids: CASSLVQSSGNTIYF. The CDR3 nucleotides are TGTGCCAGCAGCTTAGTACAGAGCTCTGGAAACACCATATATTTT. The variable domain in full, with the rest retrieved from reference TRBV7-2 and TRBJ1-3, is GAGVSQSPSNKVTEKGKDVELRCDPISGHTALYWYRQSLGQGLEFLIYFQGNSAPDKSGLPSDRFSAERTGGSVSTLTIQRTQQEDSAVYLCASSLVQSSGNTIYFGEGSWLTVV.

The chain employs TRBV6-4 and TRBJ2-1; TRBD2 matches 8 bases. This CDR3 contains 15 residues. The V and J ends lost 5 bases and 2 bases, in that order; junction bases with no gene match: 5. Germline CDR1 reads MRHNA; CDR2 reads SNTAGT. The CDR3 is CASSPAGVTYNEQFF. The CDR3 nucleotides read TGTGCCAGCAGTCCAGCGGGAGTGACCTACAATGAGCAGTTCTTC.

The rearrangement links TRBV6-4 to TRBJ2-2; 9 positions agree with TRBD1. After removal of 5 bases from V and 0 bases from J, the junction contained 1 base not matched to a gene. The CDR3 is 15 residues long. Germline V gene lookup returns CDR1 MRHNA and CDR2 SNTAGT. CDR3 protein: CASSRTGANTGELFF. DNA of the CDR3: TGTGCCAGCAGTCGGACAGGGGCGAACACCGGGGAGCTGTTTTTT.